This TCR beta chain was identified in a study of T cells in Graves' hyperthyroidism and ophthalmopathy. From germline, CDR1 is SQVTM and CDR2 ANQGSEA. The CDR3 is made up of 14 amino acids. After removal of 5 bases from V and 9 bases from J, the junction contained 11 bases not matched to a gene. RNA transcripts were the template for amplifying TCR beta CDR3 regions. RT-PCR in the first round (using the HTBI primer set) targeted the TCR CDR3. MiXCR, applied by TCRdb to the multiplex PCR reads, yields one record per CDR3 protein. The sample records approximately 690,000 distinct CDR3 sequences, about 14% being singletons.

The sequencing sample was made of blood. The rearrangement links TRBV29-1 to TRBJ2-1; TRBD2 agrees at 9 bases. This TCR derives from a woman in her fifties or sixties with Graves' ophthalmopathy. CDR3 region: CSVRQREVQGEQFF. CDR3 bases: TGCAGCGTTCGCCAGCGGGAGGTCCAGGGTGAGCAGTTCTTC.